A selection of T cell receptor beta chains follows, all from one sample in a study of spatial heterogeneity in lung cancer. A single record per CDR3 protein comes from TCRdb applying MiXCR to the 5' RACE reads. The repertoire holds roughly 49,000 distinct CDR3 sequences, with approximately 7% as singletons. Sequencing was performed on PBMCs, taken at surgery. Receptor source: a female donor with early-stage non-small cell lung cancer. Both conserved end residues are part of each CDR3. D genes are given only for firm matches. Clone size is shown for a subset of rows, as once, few, many or a class of expanded clone.

NA	TRBJ1-1	many	TRBV2	CASSENTPGTEAFF	TGTGCCAGCAGTGAAAACACCCCGGGTACTGAAGCTTTCTTT
NA	TRBJ2-1	many	TRBV7-8	CASSLGPLGRWWF	TGTGCCAGCAGCCTCGGCCCTCTAGGTCGGTGGTGGTTC
NA	TRBJ2-3	many	TRBV5-6	CASSSRVYTQYF	TGTGCCAGCAGCTCGCGGGTATATACGCAGTATTTT
NA	TRBJ2-3	many	TRBV7-2	CASTEDRSTDTQYF	TGTGCCAGCACCGAGGACAGAAGCACAGATACGCAGTATTTT
TRBD1	TRBJ2-1	NA	TRBV7-2	CASSAQPGQGFNEQFF	TGTGCCAGCAGCGCGCAACCGGGACAGGGGTTCAATGAGCAGTTCTTC
NA	TRBJ2-1	many	TRBV3-1	CASSRESYNEQFF	TGTGCCAGCAGCCGGGAGTCCTACAATGAGCAGTTCTTC
NA	TRBJ2-1	few	TRBV3-1	CASYAAGTAQFF	TGTGCCAGCTACGCCGCAGGGACTGCTCAGTTCTTC
NA	TRBJ2-5	many	TRBV29-1	CSVADSQETQYF	TGCAGCGTAGCGGACAGCCAAGAGACCCAGTACTTC
NA	TRBJ1-5	many	TRBV2	CASSTDRLKNQPQHF	TGTGCCAGCAGTACCGACAGGCTGAAAAATCAGCCCCAGCATTTT
NA	TRBJ1-1	many	TRBV7-9	CASSLALMVHEAFF	TGTGCCAGCAGCTTAGCGCTGATGGTACATGAAGCTTTCTTT
TRBD1	TRBJ2-7	NA	TRBV11-2	CASSFSTGNLYEQYF	TGTGCCAGCAGCTTCTCGACAGGGAATTTATACGAGCAGTACTTC
NA	TRBJ1-1	NA	TRBV7-2	CASSTYRVTEAFF	TGTGCCAGCAGTACCTACAGGGTCACTGAAGCTTTCTTT
NA	TRBJ2-7	many	TRBV2	CASTTALPYEQYF	TGTGCCAGCACAACGGCCCTCCCCTACGAGCAGTACTTC
NA	TRBJ2-7	many	TRBV7-2	CASSLGPGEQYEQYF	TGTGCCAGCAGCCTGGGTCCAGGGGAACAGTACGAGCAGTACTTC
NA	TRBJ2-7	many	TRBV5-1	CASSLGPDGNYEQYF	TGCGCCAGCAGCTTGGGGCCGGACGGCAACTACGAGCAGTACTTC
NA	TRBJ2-3	many	TRBV18	CASSPVGATDTQYF	TGTGCCAGCTCACCAGTGGGGGCTACAGATACGCAGTATTTT
NA	TRBJ2-3	NA	TRBV6-5	CASSYGTGRSTDTQYF	TGTGCCAGCAGTTACGGTACAGGGAGGAGCACAGATACGCAGTATTTT
NA	TRBJ1-6	NA	TRBV6-5	CASSYRVGSSPLHF	TGTGCCAGCAGTTACCGGGTTGGGAGTTCACCCCTCCACTTT
NA	TRBJ2-5	many	TRBV6-1	CASSEQPGEETQYF	TGTGCCAGCAGTGAACAACCCGGGGAGGAGACCCAGTACTTC
NA	TRBJ1-6	NA	TRBV7-9	CASSSPLDNSPLHF	TGTGCCAGCAGCTCACCACTAGATAATTCACCCCTCCACTTT
TRBD1	TRBJ2-4	NA	TRBV3-1	CASSRGRNIQYF	TGTGCCAGCAGCAGGGGGCGAAACATTCAGTACTTC
TRBD1	TRBJ1-6	many	TRBV6-5	CASSSSRDRVSPLHF	TGTGCCAGCAGTAGCTCCCGGGACAGGGTGTCACCCCTCCACTTT
NA	TRBJ2-2	NA	TRBV13	CASSVRQGSGTGELFF	TGTGCCAGCAGCGTCAGACAGGGTAGCGGCACCGGGGAGCTGTTTTTT
TRBD1	TRBJ2-1	many	TRBV6-5	CASSYTGTGKGNEQFF	TGTGCCAGCAGTTACACCGGGACAGGGAAAGGCAATGAGCAGTTCTTC